One sample yielded the 25 T cell receptor beta chains listed below, sequenced in a study of blood T cell repertoires in COVID-19. Sequenced by immunoSEQ multiplex PCR; TCRdb stores in-frame clones only, minus some. This sample carries around 130,000 clones, about four fifths of them seen once, and the ten largest clones take about 9.5%. Material for sequencing was peripheral blood. Every receptor here comes from a man aged 40-55 years with active or convalescent COVID-19.

V usage is TRBV7-2 and J usage is TRBJ2-3; TRBD2 agrees at 9 bases. V gave up 4 bases and J gave up 2 bases; unmatched junction bases: 4. The CDR3 is 15 residues long. CDR1 SGHTA and CDR2 FQGNSA come from the germline V gene. The DNA for the CDR3 is TGTGCCAGCAGCTCCATAGCGGGGGTCACAGATACGCAGTATTTT. It codes for CASSSIAGVTDTQYF.

The V and J genes are TRBV18 and TRBJ2-1; 8 positions match TRBD2. CDR3 length: 13 residues. Germline-derived CDR1 and CDR2 are KGHSH and LQKENI. V gave up 6 bases and J gave up 5 bases; unmatched junction bases: 3. Here the CDR3 DNA reads TGTGCCAGCTCGCGGGGGGAACACAATGAGCAGTTCTTC. This gives the protein CASSRGEHNEQFF. The full variable domain, rest sourced from reference TRBV18 and TRBJ2-1, is NAGVMQNPRHLVRRRGQEARLRCSPMKGHSHVYWYRQLPEEGLKFMVYLQKENIIDESGMPKERFSAEFPKEGPSILRIQQVVRGDSAAYFCASSRGEHNEQFFGPGTRLTVL.

This clone was detected only a few times. The genes are TRBV7-8 and TRBJ2-7; no clear D gene. V lost 3 bases and J 2 bases, leaving 14 bases between the germline ends. Germline V lookup: CDR1 SGHVS, CDR2 FQNEAQ. This CDR3 has 15 residues. CDR3: CASSLVRLPAYEQYF. The CDR3 bases are TGTGCCAGCAGCTTGGTGCGTCTTCCCGCCTACGAGCAGTACTTC.

The gene calls are TRBV4-2 and TRBJ1-3, with 8 bases that match TRBD1. Germline V gives CDR1 LGHNA, CDR2 YNFKEQ. The CDR3 has 15 residues. V lost 7 bases and J lost 3; bases outside the gene matches: 8. This chain's CDR3 is CASTTGTGVGNTIYF. CDR3 nucleotide sequence: TGTGCCAGCACCACCGGGACAGGCGTTGGAAACACCATATATTTT.

The V gene is TRBV6-5, the J gene TRBJ1-5, with a possible D match to TRBD1 (5 bases). V was pared by 10 bases and J by 6 bases, with 19 bases between. The V gene's germline CDR1 is MNHEY and CDR2 SVGAGI. This CDR3 is built from 14 residues. The CDR3, as DNA: TGTGCCACTTCCCGGGGGGGGGAGAGTCAGCCCCAGCATTTT. This sequence encodes CATSRGGESQPQHF.

The chain combines TRBV27 with TRBJ2-7, with 9 bases fitting TRBD2. Germline CDR1 and CDR2: MNHEY and SMNVEV (reference sequence). This CDR3 is built from 14 residues. V trimming: 2 bases; J trimming: 4 bases; junction bases outside the gene matches: 3. Here the CDR3 reads CASSLKLAGYEQYF. The CDR3 DNA sequence: TGTGCCAGCAGTTTAAAACTAGCGGGTTACGAGCAGTACTTC.

The V gene is TRBV4-2, the J gene TRBJ2-5; 11 nucleotides match TRBD2. CDR3 size: 15 residues. From germline, CDR1 is LGHNA and CDR2 YNFKEQ. Trimming took 0 bases from V and 4 from J; bases not matched to a gene: 1. The CDR3 reads CASSQELAGGETQYF. CDR3 in DNA: TGTGCCAGCAGCCAAGAGCTAGCGGGGGGAGAGACCCAGTACTTC.

The chain combines TRBV19 with TRBJ1-4; D gene uncertain. The germline gives CDR1 LNHDA, CDR2 SQIVND (reference sequence). Deletions cut 8 bases from V and 5 bases from J, with 15 bases between. This CDR3 contains 14 residues. The CDR3 DNA is TGTGCCAGTGTATCATGGGCAGGCAATGAAAAACTGTTTTTT. As protein: CASVSWAGNEKLFF. Looking up the rest from reference TRBV19 and TRBJ1-4 gives the full variable domain: DGGITQSPKYLFRKEGQNVTLSCEQNLNHDAMYWYRQDPGQGLRLIYYSQIVNDFQKGDIAEGYSVSREKKESFPLTVTSAQKNPTAFYLCASVSWAGNEKLFFGSGTQLSVL.

The rearrangement joins TRBV10-3 to TRBJ2-6, with D tentatively TRBD1 (6 bases). V gave up 4 bases and J gave up 2 bases, with 9 bases separating them. This CDR3 region has 15 residues. Germline V gene sequence: CDR1 ENHRY, CDR2 SYGVKD. The CDR3 sequence: CAISATGPGANVLTF. DNA of the CDR3: TGTGCCATCAGTGCAACAGGGCCTGGGGCCAACGTCCTGACTTTC.

This clone was found a few times. The rearrangement joins TRBV7-8 to TRBJ2-1; possible D gene TRBD2, 6 bases. V lost 1 base and J 9 bases, leaving 10 bases between the germline ends. Per the germline V gene, CDR1 is SGHVS and CDR2 is FQNEAQ. CDR3 length: 13 residues. This CDR3 reads CASSLVLRGEQFF. The CDR3 DNA reads TGTGCCAGCAGCTTAGTCCTGCGGGGTGAGCAGTTCTTC. Full variable domain (remainder filled in from reference TRBV7-8 and TRBJ2-1): GAGVSQSPRYKVAKRGQDVALRCDPISGHVSLFWYQQALGQGPEFLTYFQNEAQLDKSGLPSDRFFAERPEGSVSTLKIQRTQQEDSAVYLCASSLVLRGEQFFGPGTRLTVL.

The V gene is TRBV3-1 (or the pseudogene TRBV3-2), the J gene TRBJ1-2; 10 bases are shared with TRBD1. The CDR3 runs 15 residues. The V segment lost 0 bases and the J segment 7 bases; nucleotides outside the gene matches: 5. Germline lookup yields CDR1 LGHDT and CDR2 YNNKEL (reference sequence). This CDR3 is CASSQEGTGVRGYTF. The CDR3 DNA sequence: TGTGCCAGCAGCCAAGAGGGGACAGGGGTTCGTGGCTACACCTTC.

The chain links TRBV7-2 to TRBJ2-3; 12 nucleotides line up with TRBD2. The CDR3 totals 15 residues. V was pared by 3 bases and J by 3 bases, with 1 base of the junction left unmatched. CDR1 is SGHTA and CDR2 is FQGNSA in the germline V gene. CDR3 coding DNA: TGTGCCAGCAGCTTGACTAGCGGGGGAACAGATACGCAGTATTTT. Translating gives CASSLTSGGTDTQYF.

V is TRBV10-3 and J is TRBJ1-2, with 7 bases fitting TRBD1. V lost 0 bases to trimming and J lost 2 bases; unmatched junction nucleotides: 3. The CDR3 is 15 residues long. Germline lookup yields CDR1 ENHRY and CDR2 SYGVKD. The CDR3 coding sequence is TGTGCCATCAGTGAGTCGACAGGGCAAAACTATGGCTACACCTTC. It codes for CAISESTGQNYGYTF.

The rearrangement joins TRBV5-6 to TRBJ1-1; maybe TRBD1 (6 bases). The germline gives CDR1 SGHDT, CDR2 YYEEEE. This CDR3 is built from 15 residues. Trimming shortened V by 3 bases and J by 4 bases, and 16 bases separated the two germline ends. The CDR3 loop is CASSWRSGGPTEAFF. CDR3 nucleotide sequence: TGTGCCAGCAGCTGGCGGTCTGGGGGCCCCACTGAAGCTTTCTTT.

V usage is TRBV3-1 (or the pseudogene TRBV3-2) and J usage is TRBJ2-5, with 10 bases identical to TRBD2. CDR3 length: 17 residues. V gave up 1 base and J gave up 5 bases; unmatched junction bases: 10. Germline CDR1 is LGHDT and CDR2 is YNNKEL (reference sequence). CDR3 sequence: CASSQVVLAGSLETQYF. The DNA of the CDR3 is TGTGCCAGCAGCCAAGTCGTACTAGCGGGGAGTCTGGAGACCCAGTACTTC.

V usage is TRBV2 and J usage is TRBJ2-3; D may be TRBD2 (6 bases). CDR1 SNHLY and CDR2 FYNNEI come from the germline V gene. The V end lost 6 bases, the J end lost 0 bases, and 19 bases lay between the germline ends. This CDR3 comprises 17 residues. The CDR3 DNA sequence: TGTGCCAGCAGCCGCTGGAACAGCGGGTATAGCACAGATACGCAGTATTTT. Protein: CASSRWNSGYSTDTQYF.

The CDR3 protein is CASSRTSGGTQNTQYF. The DNA of the CDR3 is TGTGCCAGCAGCCGTACTAGCGGGGGGACGCAGAATACGCAGTATTTT. This sequence joins TRBV3-1 (or the pseudogene TRBV3-2) and TRBJ2-3; TRBD2 aligns across 12 bases. The CDR3 spans 16 residues. The J segment lost 7 bases and the V segment lost 4 bases, leaving 9 bases of the junction unmatched. Germline CDR1 LGHDT, CDR2 YNNKEL (reference sequence).

This clone has just a few counts. The rearrangement joins TRBV7-2 to TRBJ1-6; TRBD1 aligns across 10 bases. Germline-derived CDR1 and CDR2 are SGHTA and FQGNSA. The CDR3 spans 15 residues. V was pared by 0 bases and J by 7 bases, with 0 bases of the junction left unmatched. The CDR3 sequence: CASSLAGQGNSPLHF. CDR3 nucleotides: TGTGCCAGCAGCTTAGCGGGACAGGGGAATTCACCCCTCCACTTT. Using reference TRBV7-2 and TRBJ1-6 for the parts outside the CDR3, the full variable domain is GAGVSQSPSNKVTEKGKDVELRCDPISGHTALYWYRQSLGQGLEFLIYFQGNSAPDKSGLPSDRFSAERTGGSVSTLTIQRTQQEDSAVYLCASSLAGQGNSPLHFGNGTRLTVT.

The chain combines TRBV5-4 with TRBJ1-2; 7 positions agree with TRBD1. Trimming removed 4 bases from V and 12 bases from J; junction bases left unmatched: 9. The CDR3 consists of 12 residues. Germline values: CDR1 SGHNT, CDR2 YYREEE (reference sequence). In DNA form, the CDR3 reads TGTGCCAGCAGCGCGAATGACAGGGAAGACACCTTC. Translated, it gives CASSANDREDTF.

A single count supports this clone. This chain links TRBV5-5 with TRBJ2-1; 8 positions agree with TRBD1. This CDR3 region has 17 residues. The V gene's germline CDR1 is SGHKS and CDR2 YYEKEE (reference sequence). V dropped 0 bases and J dropped 8; count of bases not matched to a gene: 13. For the CDR3, the DNA is TGTGCCAGCAGCTTGGCCCTGACAGGGGACCCTAATGATGAGCAGTTCTTC. It codes for CASSLALTGDPNDEQFF.

The chain employs TRBV19 and TRBJ1-3; TRBD1 is a possible D gene (6 bases). V was pared by 6 bases and J by 2 bases, with 14 bases between. This CDR3 is built from 15 residues. Looked up from germline, CDR1 is LNHDA and CDR2 is SQIVND (reference sequence). CDR3 in amino acids: CASSNRATAGNTIYF. Written as DNA, the CDR3 is TGTGCCAGTAGCAACAGGGCTACTGCTGGAAACACCATATATTTT.

This CDR3 reads CAVARQGDREQYF. The CDR3 DNA is TGTGCCGTGGCTAGACAGGGGGACAGAGAGCAGTACTTC. J is TRBJ2-7 and V is TRBV6-5; 9 bases agree with TRBD1. Germline lookup yields CDR1 MNHEY and CDR2 SVGAGI. The V segment lost 11 bases and the J segment 7 bases; nucleotides outside the gene matches: 12. CDR3 size: 13 residues.

The chain couples TRBV5-4 to TRBJ1-2, with TRBD1 identical over 7 bases. The CDR3 sequence is 14 residues long. V lost 3 bases and J lost 2; bases outside the gene matches: 4. Per the germline V gene, CDR1 is SGHNT and CDR2 is YYREEE (reference sequence). CDR3 region: CASSSTQGNYGYTF. CDR3 nucleotides: TGTGCCAGCAGCTCGACACAGGGGAACTATGGCTACACCTTC.

The chain uses TRBV6-6 and TRBJ1-1; the match to TRBD1 covers 7 bases. The V gene's germline CDR1 is MNHNY and CDR2 SVGAGI (reference sequence). CDR3 length: 16 residues. V lost 5 bases, J lost 4 bases, and 13 bases stayed unmatched. CDR3 DNA sequence: TGTGCCAGCAGTACGATGACAGGGATGGTGGGCACTGAAGCTTTCTTT. It yields the protein CASSTMTGMVGTEAFF.

The V and J genes are TRBV6-5 and TRBJ1-3, with 8 bases matching TRBD1. V lost 6 bases to trimming and J lost 4 bases; unmatched junction nucleotides: 2. The CDR3 covers 13 residues. The germline V gene encodes CDR1 MNHEY and CDR2 SVGAGI. Here the CDR3 DNA reads TGTGCCAGCAGGCAGGGGGCCGGAAACACCATATATTTT. Its protein product is CASRQGAGNTIYF.